These 9 T cell receptor beta chains share one sample of origin, sequenced in a study of T cells expressing NK-cell markers. Using the 5' RACE reads, TCRdb records one entry per CDR3 protein without DNA. The listing contains 300,000 to 500,000 distinct CDR3 sequences. The sample comprised blood T cells: a sorted CD56 or NKG2C T cell subset, CD4+ or CD8+ T cells, or bulk PBMC T cells (not recorded which). The receptors originated from a woman aged 45-65 years in good health.

V is TRBV14 and J is TRBJ2-4; TCRdb calls TRBD2, which cannot be checked without DNA. The CDR3 is made up of 15 amino acids. The germline CDR1 and CDR2 sequences are SGHDN and FVKESK. The CDR3 sequence is CASSPGEGAKNIQYF.

V usage is TRBV20-1 and J usage is TRBJ1-5. This CDR3 is 15 amino acids long. From germline, CDR1 is DFQATT and CDR2 SNEGSKA (reference sequence). The CDR3 sequence: CSARVGLISNQPQHF.

The genes are TRBV5-6 and TRBJ2-7; with no DNA, the TCRdb D assignment of TRBD1 cannot be verified. Germline V CDR1 and CDR2: SGHDT, YYEEEE. This CDR3 is 14 amino acids long. The CDR3 protein is CASSPWTGAYEQYF.

The chain joins TRBV10-3 to TRBJ2-3; TCRdb picks TRBD2, but there is no DNA to check that call. Germline CDR1 reads ENHRY; CDR2 reads SYGVKD. The CDR3 extends over 15 amino acids. CDR3 protein: CAIRGTGRDTDTQYF.

The J gene is TRBJ2-2, the V gene TRBV5-1. There are 16 residues in the CDR3. CDR1 SGHRS and CDR2 YFSETQ come from the germline V gene. The chain's CDR3 is CASTSRGSANTGELFF.

This rearrangement joins TRBV20-1 to TRBJ1-3. CDR3 length equals 14 residues. Germline CDR1 and CDR2: DFQATT and SNEGSKA (reference sequence). The CDR3: CSAREGSAGNTIYF.

V gene TRBV9 combines with J gene TRBJ2-3; no DNA is available, so the TRBD2 call from TCRdb remains unchecked. This CDR3 is built from 14 residues. The V gene's germline CDR1 is SGDLS and CDR2 YYNGEE. CDR3: CASSVDSEGDTQYF.

The genes are TRBV3-1 and TRBJ2-7; TCRdb proposes TRBD1, but this gene call is untestable without DNA. CDR3 size: 16 residues. Germline lookup yields CDR1 LGHDT and CDR2 YNNKEL (reference sequence). The CDR3 loop reads CASSQGGGNRDYEQYF.

The rearrangement joins TRBV5-1 to TRBJ2-2. This CDR3 has 15 residues. Per germline, CDR1 SGHRS and CDR2 YFSETQ. CDR3: CASSLTAANTGELFF.